The next 15 T cell receptor beta chains were all read from a single sample in a study of T cells in Graves' hyperthyroidism and ophthalmopathy. The CDR3 regions of TCR beta were amplified from RNA transcripts. A set of HTBI primers served as the primers for a first-round RT-PCR of the TCR CDR3. TCRdb re-derived calls from the multiplex PCR reads in MiXCR, one entry per CDR3 protein. The sample lists roughly 300,000 distinct CDR3 sequences; about 25% were seen once. Sample: blood. All receptors come from a man in his forties with Graves' hyperthyroidism that later progressed to Graves' ophthalmopathy.

This clonotype has ten or more counts. This rearrangement joins TRBV11-2 to TRBJ1-2; D remains unclear. Germline V gene sequence: CDR1 SGHAT, CDR2 FQNNGV. Trimming pared 3 bases from V and 8 bases from J, leaving 13 bases between. CDR3 length equals 13 residues. CDR3 sequence (DNA): TGTGCCAGCAGCTTTTCCCCCTTTGAAGGCTACACCTTC. Protein: CASSFSPFEGYTF.

This clonotype was recorded at least ten times. The chain has TRBV18 and TRBJ1-2; D remains unclear. Trimming left V 0 bases short and J 4 bases short, with 9 bases between. The CDR3 is 14 amino acids. Per germline, CDR1 KGHSH and CDR2 LQKENI. DNA for the CDR3: TGTGCCAGCTCACCACCGCGGCAGACCTATGGCTACACCTTC. This codes for CASSPPRQTYGYTF.

This clonotype was seen repeatedly, ten times or more. The V call is TRBV20-1, the J call TRBJ2-7; the D is unclear. The V end lost 0 bases, the J end lost 2 bases, and 11 bases lay between the germline ends. This CDR3 comprises 14 residues. The germline CDR1 and CDR2 sequences are DFQATT and SNEGSKA (reference sequence). Here the CDR3 DNA reads TGCAGTGCTAGAGATGACCCTACCGCCTACGAGCAGTACTTC. As protein: CSARDDPTAYEQYF.

In its sample, this clonotype was seen many times. This rearrangement joins TRBV12-3 or TRBV12-4 to TRBJ2-7; D call uncertain. V lost 3 bases and J 2 bases, leaving 8 bases between the germline ends. There are 13 residues in the CDR3. CDR3 in DNA: TGTGCCAGCAGTTTTGGGCAACCCTACGAGCAGTACTTC. Its protein product is CASSFGQPYEQYF.

The V gene is TRBV11-2, the J gene TRBJ1-5; 7 positions agree with TRBD1. CDR1 is SGHAT and CDR2 is FQNNGV in the germline V gene. V lost 5 bases, J lost 6 bases, and 4 bases stayed unmatched. The CDR3 extends over 13 amino acids. The DNA of the CDR3 is TGTGCCAGCAGCGAGGGGGCTGGTCAGCCCCAGCATTTT. Translated, it gives CASSEGAGQPQHF.

This clonotype showed up many times. The gene calls are TRBV7-6 and TRBJ1-5; weak D call: TRBD1 (6 bases). Trimming removed 5 bases from V and 2 bases from J, with 19 bases in between. Per the germline V gene, CDR1 is SGHVS and CDR2 is FNYEAQ. The CDR3 has 17 residues. The CDR3 is CASSGGLGGLGNQPQHF. The CDR3 DNA reads as TGTGCCAGCAGCGGGGGTTTGGGGGGCTTAGGCAATCAGCCCCAGCATTTT.

This chain connects TRBV7-2 to TRBJ1-2; 7 bases are a match to TRBD1. Germline loops: CDR1 SGHTA, CDR2 FQGNSA. After removal of 5 bases from V and 5 bases from J, the junction contained 11 bases not matched to a gene. The CDR3 contains 15 residues. CDR3 DNA sequence: TGTGCCAGCAGCAATACCAGGGGGACCGGTTATGGCTACACCTTC. This translates into CASSNTRGTGYGYTF. Filled out from reference TRBV7-2 and TRBJ1-2, the complete variable domain reads GAGVSQSPSNKVTEKGKDVELRCDPISGHTALYWYRQSLGQGLEFLIYFQGNSAPDKSGLPSDRFSAERTGGSVSTLTIQRTQQEDSAVYLCASSNTRGTGYGYTFGSGTRLTVV.

The CDR3 loop reads CASSQAGSAETQYF. CDR3 DNA: TGTGCCAGCAGCCAAGCGGGGTCCGCCGAAACGCAGTATTTT. The genes are TRBV3-1 and TRBJ2-3; tentatively, D is TRBD2 (5 bases). The length of the CDR3 is 14 residues. Germline-derived CDR1 and CDR2 are LGHDT and YNNKEL (reference sequence). Trimming removed 1 base at V and 9 bases at J, with 14 bases between.

This clonotype was seen at least ten times. A much larger clonotype is one base distant, so this may be a read error. No conserved phenylalanine or tryptophan ends this CDR3, so it is likely a read error. The chain carries TRBV28 and TRBJ2-7; TRBD1 matches 8 bases. J was trimmed by 4 bases and V by 7 bases; bases with no gene match: 6. In germline, CDR1 is MDHEN, CDR2 SYDVKM. The CDR3 is 13 residues long. The CDR3 here is CASTRTGRYEQYL. CDR3 DNA: TGTGCCAGCACCCGGACAGGGAGATACGAGCAGTACCTC.

V is TRBV5-1 and J is TRBJ2-7; TRBD2 aligns across 12 bases. The V segment lost 1 base and the J segment 1 base; nucleotides outside the gene matches: 3. Looked up from germline, CDR1 is SGHRS and CDR2 is YFSETQ. This CDR3 has 16 residues. Written as DNA, the CDR3 is TGCGCCAGCAGCTTGCGGACTAGCGGGATGTCCTACGAGCAGTACTTC. This encodes CASSLRTSGMSYEQYF.

This chain links TRBV5-8 with TRBJ2-2; D may be TRBD2 (5 bases). V lost 7 bases, J lost 7 bases, and 14 bases lay in between. The CDR3 is 13 amino acids. Per the germline V gene, CDR1 is SGHTS and CDR2 is YDEGEE. The CDR3 protein is CASHPFRGGELFF. The DNA for the CDR3 is TGTGCCAGCCACCCATTCCGGGGCGGGGAGCTGTTTTTT.

This clonotype has at least ten counts. The chain carries TRBV28 and TRBJ2-7, with D possibly called TRBD1 or TRBD2 (5 bases each). V lost 8 bases to trimming and J lost 2 bases, with 13 bases between them. Germline assignment: CDR1 MDHEN and CDR2 SYDVKM. The CDR3 extends over 13 amino acids. CDR3 bases: TGTGCCAGCTTTGGGACCGAAACCTACGAGCAGTACTTC. Residues: CASFGTETYEQYF.

This clonotype was detected many times. The V gene is TRBV5-1, the J gene TRBJ1-5; D remains ambiguous. CDR1 and CDR2 (germline): SGHRS, YFSETQ. There are 17 residues in the CDR3. V lost 1 base and J lost 0, with 14 bases in between. CDR3 sequence reads: CASSLRRHNHSNQPQHF. The CDR3 DNA sequence: TGCGCCAGCAGCTTGAGACGACACAACCATAGCAATCAGCCCCAGCATTTT.

This clonotype was seen repeatedly, ten times or more. The chain carries TRBV20-1 and TRBJ2-2; maybe TRBD2 (6 bases). The V gene's germline CDR1 is DFQATT and CDR2 SNEGSKA (reference sequence). Trimming took off 1 base at V and 4 bases at J, with 16 bases between the two ends. This CDR3 has 16 amino acids. The CDR3 reads CSARATPGLATGELFF. As DNA, the CDR3 is TGCAGTGCTAGAGCGACACCGGGACTGGCCACCGGGGAGCTGTTTTTT.

This clonotype occurred many times. The chain combines TRBV28 with TRBJ2-2, with D possibly TRBD2 on 6 matching bases. Germline CDR1 MDHEN, CDR2 SYDVKM. Deletions cut 2 bases from V and 7 bases from J, with 11 bases between. The CDR3 length is 14 residues. The DNA of the CDR3 is TGTGCCAGCAGTTTAGGGAGGAGAGACGGGGAGCTGTTTTTT. Translated, it gives CASSLGRRDGELFF.